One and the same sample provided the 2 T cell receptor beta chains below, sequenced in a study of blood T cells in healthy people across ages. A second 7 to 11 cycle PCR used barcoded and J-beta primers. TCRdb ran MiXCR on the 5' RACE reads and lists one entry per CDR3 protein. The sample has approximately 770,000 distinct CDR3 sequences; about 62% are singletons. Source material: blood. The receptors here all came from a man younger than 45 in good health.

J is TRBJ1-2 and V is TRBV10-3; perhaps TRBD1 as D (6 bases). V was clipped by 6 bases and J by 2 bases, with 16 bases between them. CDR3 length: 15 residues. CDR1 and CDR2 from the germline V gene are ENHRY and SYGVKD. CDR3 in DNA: TGTGCCATCAGCGTGCCAGGGGAGAGAAACTATGGCTACACCTTC. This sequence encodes CAISVPGERNYGYTF.

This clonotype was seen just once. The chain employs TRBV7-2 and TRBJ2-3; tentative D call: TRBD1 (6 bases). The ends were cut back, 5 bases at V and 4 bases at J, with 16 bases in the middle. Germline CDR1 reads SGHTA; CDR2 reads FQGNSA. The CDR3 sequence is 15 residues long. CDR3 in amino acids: CASSPGAGAADTQYF. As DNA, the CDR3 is TGTGCCAGCAGCCCCGGGGCAGGGGCGGCAGATACGCAGTATTTT.